This section outlines one TCR beta chain sequence together with its context. Its matching antigen is unknown. The sample originates from a study of persistence of HIV-infected CD4 T cells. Study-level results: TCR analyses could not target the rare provirus-carrying CMV-responding cells. TCRbeta richness was lower in CMV- and Gag-responding cells than in anti-CD3/anti-CD28-responding cells.

The libraries were made with immunoSEQ version 4 in survey mode. Template was genomic DNA at 7.5 to 10 ng/uL, with up to 1 ug used per sample. Assay: immunoSEQ multiplex PCR; the TCRdb copy retains only in-frame clones and omits some. The sample lists 20,000 to 25,000 clones, around 74% seen once, with about 1.8% in the top ten. An overlapping HIV-1 Gag peptide pool stimulated these cells at about 1 ug/peptide/mL. Sorting of responding CD4+ T cells relied on upregulated CD40 ligand together with CD69. The length of the CDR3 is 14 residues. V lost 7 bases, J lost 2 bases, and 4 bases stayed unmatched. Germline values: CDR1 MDHEN, CDR2 SYDVKM.

The specimen comprised CD4+ T cells sorted from PBMCs after approximately 19-hour stimulation, sampled from a patient who received antiretroviral therapy. The chain recombines TRBV28 with TRBJ2-7; 11 nucleotides align to TRBD2. The sequence was collected from an adult man with HIV who was CMV-seropositive. The CDR3 loop is CASKRTSGPYEQYF. For the CDR3, the DNA is TGTGCCAGCAAACGGACTAGCGGGCCCTACGAGCAGTACTTC.